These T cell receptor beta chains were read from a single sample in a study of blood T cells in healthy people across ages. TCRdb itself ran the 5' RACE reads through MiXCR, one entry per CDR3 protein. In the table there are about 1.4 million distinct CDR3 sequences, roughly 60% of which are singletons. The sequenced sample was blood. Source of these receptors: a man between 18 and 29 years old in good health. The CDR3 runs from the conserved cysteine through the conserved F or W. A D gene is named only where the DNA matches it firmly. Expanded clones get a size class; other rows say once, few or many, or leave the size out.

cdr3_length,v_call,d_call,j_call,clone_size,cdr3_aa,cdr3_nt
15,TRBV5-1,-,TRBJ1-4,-,CASSLGRRPGEKLFF,TGCGCCAGCAGCTTGGGACGAAGGCCGGGCGAAAAACTGTTTTTT
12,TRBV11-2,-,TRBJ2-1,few,CASSSIHNEQFF,TGTGCCAGCAGCTCGATCCACAATGAGCAGTTCTTC
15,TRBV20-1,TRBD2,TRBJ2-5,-,CSAPLAGGRDETQYF,TGCAGTGCTCCCTTAGCGGGGGGCCGGGATGAGACCCAGTACTTC
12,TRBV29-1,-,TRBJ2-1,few,CSVEGGAAEQFF,TGCAGCGTTGAAGGGGGGGCCGCTGAGCAGTTCTTC
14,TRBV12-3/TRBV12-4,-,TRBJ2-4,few,CASSSSLAKNIQYF,TGTGCCAGTTCCAGCAGTCTAGCCAAAAACATTCAGTACTTC
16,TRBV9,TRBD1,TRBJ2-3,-,CASSVLTGGGTDTQYF,TGTGCCAGCAGCGTGCTGACAGGGGGGGGTACAGATACGCAGTATTTT
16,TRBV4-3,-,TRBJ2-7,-,CASSQRGGPTYDEQYF,TGCGCCAGCAGTCAAAGGGGCGGACCGACCTACGATGAGCAGTACTTC
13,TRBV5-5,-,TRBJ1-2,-,CASSSTKNYGYTF,TGTGCCAGCAGCTCCACGAAGAACTATGGCTACACCTTC
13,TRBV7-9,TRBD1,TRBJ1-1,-,CASSWGQSSEAFF,TGTGCCAGCAGCTGGGGACAGTCTAGTGAAGCTTTCTTT
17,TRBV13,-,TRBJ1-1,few,CASSSSPALGMNTEAFF,TGTGCCAGCAGCTCCAGCCCCGCACTGGGAATGAACACTGAAGCTTTCTTT
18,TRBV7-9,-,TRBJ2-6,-,CASSLANKALSGANVLTF,TGTGCCAGCAGCTTAGCCAATAAGGCGCTCTCTGGGGCCAACGTCCTGACTTTC
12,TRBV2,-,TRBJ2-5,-,CASSSGQTTQYF,TGTGCCAGCAGTTCAGGACAGACGACCCAGTACTTC
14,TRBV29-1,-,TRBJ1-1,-,CSVERSAGNTEAFF,TGCAGCGTTGAACGAAGTGCGGGGAACACTGAAGCTTTCTTT
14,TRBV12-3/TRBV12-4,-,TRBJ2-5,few,CASSFLLGEETQYF,TGTGCCAGCAGTTTCTTGCTTGGCGAAGAGACCCAGTACTTC
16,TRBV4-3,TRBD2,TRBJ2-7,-,CASSQDLTSGGHEQYF,TGCGCCAGCAGCCAAGATCTAACTAGCGGGGGCCACGAGCAGTACTTC
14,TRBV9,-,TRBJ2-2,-,CASSVVGSTGELFF,TGTGCCAGCAGCGTAGTTGGCTCCACCGGGGAGCTGTTTTTT
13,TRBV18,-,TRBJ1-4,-,CASSPRGDEKLFF,TGTGCCAGCTCACCCCGCGGGGATGAAAAACTGTTTTTT
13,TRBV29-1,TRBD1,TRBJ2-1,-,CSFEGDSYNEQFF,TGCAGCTTTGAAGGGGACAGTTACAATGAGCAGTTCTTC
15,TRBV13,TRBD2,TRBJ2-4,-,CASSTWTSPKDIQYF,TGTGCCAGCAGCACTTGGACTAGCCCCAAAGACATTCAGTACTTC
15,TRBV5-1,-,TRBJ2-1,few,CASSLAGGYYNEQFF,TGCGCCAGCAGCTTGGCGGGGGGCTACTACAATGAGCAGTTCTTC
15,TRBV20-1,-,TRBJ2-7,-,CSARDRGEGPYEQYF,TGCAGTGCTAGAGATCGAGGCGAGGGTCCCTACGAGCAGTACTTC
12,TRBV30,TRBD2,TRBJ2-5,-,CAWDASGREQYF,TGTGCCTGGGACGCTAGCGGTCGTGAGCAGTACTTC
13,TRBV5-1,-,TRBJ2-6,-,CASKGVGANVLTF,TGCGCCAGCAAGGGAGTTGGGGCCAACGTCCTGACTTTC
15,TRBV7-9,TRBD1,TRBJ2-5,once,CASSPGQVEPETQYF,TGTGCCAGCAGCCCCGGACAGGTAGAGCCAGAGACCCAGTACTTC
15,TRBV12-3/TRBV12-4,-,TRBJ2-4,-,CASSRQFGQLNTQYF,TGTGCCAGCAGTCGCCAATTCGGACAGCTAAACACTCAGTACTTC
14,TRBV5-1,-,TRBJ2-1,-,CASSFRGSANEQFF,TGCGCCAGCAGCTTCCGGGGAAGTGCAAATGAGCAGTTCTTC